Each of the 25 T cell receptor beta chains below was sequenced from the same sample in a study of OX40 agonist ivuxolimab in advanced cancers. Sequencing used immunoSEQ multiplex PCR; TCRdb keeps in-frame clones, though not all of them. The table records approximately 43,000 clones, 80% to 90% of them present only once. The sequencing used CD4+ or CD8+ T cells sorted from blood, collected in a trial of the OX40 agonist ivuxolimab. These receptors originate from an adult with an advanced solid tumor such as melanoma, head and neck, liver or kidney cancer.

The sample holds one count of this clone. The chain recombines TRBV5-1 with TRBJ1-2; D unclear. Germline V gives CDR1 SGHRS, CDR2 YFSETQ. The CDR3 runs 14 residues. The germline V and J ends were trimmed by 4 bases and 6 bases, with 16 bases remaining between them. CDR3 sequence: CASSPGGNDDGYTF. As DNA, the CDR3 is TGCGCCAGCAGCCCTGGAGGAAACGACGATGGCTACACCTTC. The full variable domain, rest sourced from reference TRBV5-1 and TRBJ1-2, is KAGVTQTPRYLIKTRGQQVTLSCSPISGHRSVSWYQQTPGQGLQFLFEYFSETQRNKGNFPGRFSGRQFSNSRSEMNVSTLELGDSALYLCASSPGGNDDGYTFGSGTRLTVV.

The chain couples TRBV18 to TRBJ2-5; weak D call: TRBD2 (6 bases). CDR1 is KGHSH and CDR2 is LQKENI in the germline V gene. V was pared by 5 bases and J by 1 base, with 17 bases between. The CDR3 contains 16 residues. CDR3 region: CASSSPLGLLQETQYF. The CDR3 DNA reads TGTGCCAGCTCATCTCCGCTGGGACTTCTCCAAGAGACCCAGTACTTC.

The chain employs TRBV5-1 and TRBJ2-5; 9 positions agree with TRBD2. CDR3 length equals 17 residues. The V gene's germline CDR1 is SGHRS and CDR2 YFSETQ. Losses at the gene ends were 3 bases for V and 1 base for J; bases not matched to a gene: 10. The CDR3 sequence: CASSSRASGALQETQYF. CDR3 coding DNA: TGCGCCAGCAGCTCTAGGGCTAGCGGGGCTCTCCAAGAGACCCAGTACTTC.

The CDR3 bases are TGTGCCAGCTCCCGGGCATGGACAGGGTCGAATAACTATGGCTACACCTTC. Translated, it gives CASSRAWTGSNNYGYTF. The chain links TRBV10-3 to TRBJ1-2, with 8 nucleotides matching TRBD1. This CDR3 region has 17 residues. Germline assignment: CDR1 ENHRY and CDR2 SYGVKD. Trimming took 10 bases from V and 1 from J; bases not matched to a gene: 17.

The genes are TRBV4-3 and TRBJ2-1, with a possible D match to TRBD2 (5 bases). This CDR3 has 16 residues. Germline V gives CDR1 LGHNA, CDR2 YSLEER. V lost 0 bases and J lost 0, with 9 bases in between. CDR3 sequence reads: CASSQDPGVSYNEQFF. Written as DNA, the CDR3 is TGCGCCAGCAGCCAAGATCCCGGGGTCTCCTACAATGAGCAGTTCTTC.

The chain is built from TRBV7-8 and TRBJ1-2, with unresolved D. Germline CDR1 and CDR2: SGHVS and FQNEAQ. The V end lost 5 bases, the J end lost 1 base, and 11 bases lay between the germline ends. This CDR3 is built from 14 residues. The CDR3 loop reads CASSLQQDNYGYTF. CDR3 nucleotides: TGTGCCAGCAGCCTGCAGCAAGATAACTATGGCTACACCTTC. The whole variable domain, remainder taken from reference TRBV7-8 and TRBJ1-2, is GAGVSQSPRYKVAKRGQDVALRCDPISGHVSLFWYQQALGQGPEFLTYFQNEAQLDKSGLPSDRFFAERPEGSVSTLKIQRTQQEDSAVYLCASSLQQDNYGYTFGSGTRLTVV.

For the CDR3, the DNA is TGTGCCAGCAGTTTACAGGGTAACACTGAAGCTTTCTTT. Translating it yields CASSLQGNTEAFF. This sequence joins TRBV6-6 and TRBJ1-1; a weak D match, TRBD1 (6 bases). The V and J ends lost 4 bases and 2 bases respectively, with 8 bases between them. CDR1 is MNHNY, CDR2 SVGAGI, per germline (reference sequence). The CDR3 covers 13 residues.

This clone was seen once. The chain couples TRBV7-8 to TRBJ2-1; 11 nucleotides match TRBD1. CDR3 length equals 14 residues. With V trimmed by 3 bases and J by 9 bases, 4 bases remained unmatched. Germline lookup yields CDR1 SGHVS and CDR2 FQNEAQ. CDR3 in amino acids: CASSFGQGAGEQFF. The DNA for the CDR3 is TGTGCCAGCAGCTTCGGACAGGGGGCGGGTGAGCAGTTCTTC.

The genes are TRBV5-4 and TRBJ1-4; 12 bases are a match to TRBD1. The V segment lost 4 bases and the J segment 8 bases; nucleotides outside the gene matches: 6. The V gene's germline CDR1 is SGHNT and CDR2 YYREEE (reference sequence). The CDR3 totals 15 residues. The CDR3 loop is CASSPGQGAGEKLFF. The CDR3 bases are TGTGCCAGCAGCCCGGGACAGGGGGCGGGGGAAAAACTGTTTTTT. The full variable domain, its missing parts supplied by reference TRBV5-4 and TRBJ1-4, is ETGVTQSPTHLIKTRGQQVTLRCSSQSGHNTVSWYQQALGQGPQFIFQYYREEENGRGNFPPRFSGLQFPNYSSELNVNALELDDSALYLCASSPGQGAGEKLFFGSGTQLSVL.

The chain has TRBV7-2 and TRBJ2-3; 12 bases are a match to TRBD2. The CDR3 runs to 17 residues. Germline V CDR1 and CDR2: SGHTA, FQGNSA. With V trimmed by 5 bases and J by 1 base, 7 bases remained unmatched. The CDR3 coding sequence is TGTGCCAGCAGCCGAACTAGCGGGGGGTCCGGCACAGATACGCAGTATTTT. Protein product: CASSRTSGGSGTDTQYF.

J is TRBJ2-3 and V is TRBV5-6; TRBD2 aligns across 11 bases. J was trimmed by 0 bases and V by 5 bases; bases with no gene match: 14. Germline loops: CDR1 SGHDT, CDR2 YYEEEE. The length of the CDR3 is 19 residues. The CDR3 loop reads CASSLIAGGGPSSTDTQYF. The CDR3 coding sequence is TGTGCCAGCAGTCTAATAGCGGGGGGGGGACCCTCTAGCACAGATACGCAGTATTTT.

The chain recombines TRBV19 with TRBJ1-2; possible D gene TRBD1, 5 bases. Between the trimmed V and J ends, which lost 3 bases and 7 bases, there was a span of 21 bases. The germline CDR1 and CDR2 sequences are LNHDA and SQIVND (reference sequence). The CDR3 length is 16 residues. For the CDR3, the DNA is TGTGCCAGTAGTATCCCGACCCGGGAGGGCGGGGGTGGCTACACCTTC. It translates to CASSIPTREGGGGYTF.

The chain employs TRBV4-2 and TRBJ2-7; no definite D call. The CDR3 is made up of 14 amino acids. In germline, CDR1 is LGHNA, CDR2 YNFKEQ. Trimming left V 0 bases short and J 1 base short, with 7 bases between. For the CDR3, the DNA is TGTGCCAGCAGCCAAGACGGGCAGTCCTACGAGCAGTACTTC. Encoded protein: CASSQDGQSYEQYF.

Only one count was recorded for this clone. The rearrangement uses TRBV6-5 and TRBJ2-3; the D gene is possibly TRBD1 (7 bases). This CDR3 contains 15 residues. Trimming cost V 6 bases and J 4 bases, with 17 bases left between them. CDR1 is MNHEY, CDR2 SVGAGI, per germline. The CDR3: CASSRGQEGPDTQYF. The CDR3 coding sequence is TGTGCCAGCAGCCGAGGACAGGAGGGCCCAGATACGCAGTATTTT.

This clone was detected once. The chain combines TRBV6-5 with TRBJ2-5; TRBD1 matches at 8 bases. Trimming removed 6 bases from V and 7 bases from J; junction bases left unmatched: 7. In germline, CDR1 is MNHEY, CDR2 SVGAGI. The CDR3 loop spans 13 amino acids. The CDR3 sequence is CASRKTGVGTQYF. In DNA, the CDR3 is TGTGCCAGCAGAAAGACAGGGGTGGGGACCCAGTACTTC.

The rearrangement uses TRBV11-3 and TRBJ2-5, with 7 bases matching TRBD1. The germline V gene encodes CDR1 SGHNT and CDR2 YENEEA. The CDR3 runs to 13 residues. V shed 5 bases and J 2 bases; nucleotides not matched to a gene: 2. This CDR3 is CASSRDRQETQYF. Here the CDR3 DNA reads TGTGCCAGCAGCCGGGACAGACAAGAGACCCAGTACTTC. The full variable domain, completed using reference TRBV11-3 and TRBJ2-5, is EAGVVQSPRYKIIEKKQPVAFWCNPISGHNTLYWYLQNLGQGPELLIRYENEEAVDDSQLPKDRFSAERLKGVDSTLKIQPAELGDSAVYLCASSRDRQETQYFGPGTRLLVL.

V is TRBV13 and J is TRBJ2-2, with 8 bases identical to TRBD1. The CDR3 extends over 13 amino acids. V shed 5 bases, J shed 6 bases, and the junction held 2 bases outside the gene matches. The V gene's germline CDR1 is PRHDT and CDR2 FYEKMQ (reference sequence). The CDR3 DNA sequence: TGTGCCAGCAGCATGACAGGGGCCGGGGAGCTGTTTTTT. Translating gives CASSMTGAGELFF.

The table lists this clone with a few counts. The rearrangement links TRBV19 to TRBJ2-3, with TRBD2 matching over 7 bases. This CDR3 is built from 13 residues. The trim removed 8 bases at V and 8 bases at J, leaving 10 bases unmatched. Germline CDR1 and CDR2: LNHDA and SQIVND (reference sequence). In DNA, the CDR3 is TGTGCCAGTGTTGCGGGGCCGGGGGGTACGCAGTATTTT. This sequence encodes CASVAGPGGTQYF.

The rearrangement uses TRBV2 and TRBJ2-3; D remains unclear. CDR3 length: 15 amino acids. The germline V and J ends were trimmed by 1 base and 2 bases, with 10 bases remaining between them. Germline CDR1 and CDR2: SNHLY and FYNNEI. Here the CDR3 DNA reads TGTGCCAGCAGTGAAGACCAAAGCCCCACAGATACGCAGTATTTT. This encodes CASSEDQSPTDTQYF.

The rearrangement joins TRBV5-1 to TRBJ1-2; TRBD1 is a possible D gene (5 bases). CDR3 length: 14 amino acids. The V gene's germline CDR1 is SGHRS and CDR2 YFSETQ. Trimming took 0 bases from V and 3 from J, leaving 9 bases between them. The CDR3 sequence: CASSLADRYYGYTF. The CDR3 nucleotides are TGCGCCAGCAGCTTGGCAGACAGATACTATGGCTACACCTTC.

V and J are TRBV7-2 and TRBJ1-6; D might be TRBD1 (5 bases). Germline values: CDR1 SGHTA, CDR2 FQGNSA. The CDR3 is 14 amino acids. Trimming took 3 bases from V and 11 from J, leaving 14 bases between them. CDR3 in amino acids: CASSFELQVTPLHF. CDR3 bases: TGTGCCAGCAGCTTCGAACTACAGGTGACACCCCTCCACTTT.

The J gene is TRBJ1-2, the V gene TRBV7-8; 7 bases are a match to TRBD1. CDR1 and CDR2 from the germline V gene are SGHVS and FQNEAQ. Trimming took 0 bases from V and 6 from J; bases not matched to a gene: 7. The CDR3 covers 15 residues. CDR3 in DNA: TGTGCCAGCAGCTTAGCGGGACAGCGGTCTCATGGCTACACCTTC. Its protein is CASSLAGQRSHGYTF.

The chain couples TRBV2 to TRBJ2-2, with 10 bases that match TRBD1. V lost 6 bases, J lost 5 bases, and 6 bases stayed unmatched. From germline, CDR1 is SNHLY and CDR2 FYNNEI. The CDR3 is 15 amino acids. The CDR3 reads CASRPGTGVTGELFF. The CDR3 DNA is TGTGCCAGCAGACCCGGGACAGGGGTTACCGGGGAGCTGTTTTTT.

Comment on this clone: At one of its ends the junction is not consistent with the germline gene, which may arise from a read error. The V and J genes are TRBV11-2 and TRBJ2-5, with D tentatively TRBD2 (6 bases). Germline CDR1 and CDR2: SGHAT and FQNNGV. This CDR3 has 12 amino acids. CDR3 residues: CASSLGGTPSNF. The CDR3 coding sequence is TGTGCCAGCAGCTTAGGTGGGACTCCGTCTAACTTC. Full variable domain (remainder filled in from reference TRBV11-2 and TRBJ2-5): EAGVAQSPRYKIIEKRQSVAFWCNPISGHATLYWYQQILGQGPKLLIQFQNNGVVDDSQLPKDRFSAERLKGVDSTLKIQPAKLEDSAVYLCASSLGGTPSNFGPGTRLLVL.

V usage is TRBV6-6 and J usage is TRBJ1-6; 8 nucleotides agree with TRBD1. V dropped 5 bases and J dropped 5; count of bases not matched to a gene: 5. Germline assignment: CDR1 MNHNY and CDR2 SVGAGI (reference sequence). The length of the CDR3 is 15 residues. CDR3 in amino acids: CASSIGQGHNSPLHF. The CDR3 DNA reads TGTGCCAGCAGTATCGGACAGGGCCATAATTCACCCCTCCACTTT.